This T cell receptor beta chain stems from a study of blood T cell repertoires in COVID-19. Background on the study: The analysed material was cDNA or gDNA that came from T cells, B-cell-depleted T cells, or PBMCs.

Per the study methods: Amplification from reference gene primers served as the basis for estimated nucleated cell counts. Repertoires were generated with immunoSEQ multiplex PCR, while TCRdb's copy carries only in-frame clones and drops some. V, J and clone size reflect that table, while D and trimming were determined from the DNA. The table shows approximately 97,000 clones, with more than 85% occurring only once. The receptor was derived from a man between 18 and 29 years old with acute or convalescent COVID-19. Sequenced: peripheral blood.

This CDR3 is CATMGQGSYEQYF. The CDR3 DNA reads TGTGCCACCATGGGACAGGGCTCCTACGAGCAGTACTTC. The rearrangement uses TRBV24-1 and TRBJ2-7, with 9 bases that match TRBD1. The CDR3 is 13 residues long. With 8 bases clipped from V and 0 bases from J, the junction kept 1 base outside the gene matches. Germline CDR1 is KGHDR and CDR2 is SFDVKD.